The 28 T cell receptor beta chains in this list originate from one sample, sequenced in a study of T cell responses to AZD1222 COVID-19 vaccine. Only in-frame clones appear in the TCRdb table, and some are missing; sequencing was by immunoSEQ multiplex PCR. The sample records approximately 140,000 clones, approximately 90% being singletons. Specimen: peripheral blood, collected on day 0 of AZD1222 vaccination. These receptors originate from an adult in good health.

The V call is TRBV7-2, the J call TRBJ2-7, with a possible D match to TRBD2 (5 bases). Germline V gene data show CDR1 as SGHTA and CDR2 as FQGNSA. The V gene lost 5 bases and the J gene lost 2 bases, with 19 bases spanning the gap. This CDR3 has 16 residues. The CDR3 spells CASSLPSGGLTYEQYF. The CDR3 coding sequence is TGTGCCAGCAGCCTCCCTAGTGGCGGACTTACCTACGAGCAGTACTTC. Together with reference TRBV7-2 and TRBJ2-7, the CDR3 gives the full variable domain: GAGVSQSPSNKVTEKGKDVELRCDPISGHTALYWYRQSLGQGLEFLIYFQGNSAPDKSGLPSDRFSAERTGGSVSTLTIQRTQQEDSAVYLCASSLPSGGLTYEQYFGPGTRLTVT.

The V call is TRBV2, the J call TRBJ2-1; D could derive from TRBD1 or TRBD2 (5 bases each). Per germline, CDR1 SNHLY and CDR2 FYNNEI. This CDR3 has 18 amino acids. V was trimmed by 2 bases and J by 1 base, leaving 18 bases between them. CDR3 sequence: CASSELWDLGVSYNEQFF. In DNA form, the CDR3 reads TGTGCCAGCAGTGAATTGTGGGACCTGGGGGTGTCCTACAATGAGCAGTTCTTC.

The chain joins TRBV5-5 to TRBJ1-1; no clear D gene. V lost 0 bases to trimming and J lost 3 bases, with 9 bases between them. The germline gives CDR1 SGHKS, CDR2 YYEKEE (reference sequence). The CDR3 is 14 residues long. The CDR3 is CASSLGGRDTEAFF. The CDR3, as DNA: TGTGCCAGCAGCTTGGGGGGTCGGGACACTGAAGCTTTCTTT.

This chain connects TRBV4-3 to TRBJ1-1; no reliable D call. Trimming shortened V by 0 bases and J by 5 bases, and 7 bases separated the two germline ends. The CDR3 runs 13 residues. CDR1 and CDR2 (germline): LGHNA, YSLEER. The CDR3: CASSQEPGTEAFF. CDR3 coding DNA: TGCGCCAGCAGCCAAGAACCGGGGACTGAAGCTTTCTTT.

The V and J genes are TRBV5-1 and TRBJ1-6; D might be TRBD1 (5 bases). The ends were cut back, 4 bases at V and 5 bases at J, with 13 bases in the middle. The CDR3 extends over 15 amino acids. From germline, CDR1 is SGHRS and CDR2 YFSETQ. CDR3 region: CASSPQGRNNSPLHF. Here the CDR3 DNA reads TGCGCCAGCAGCCCCCAGGGACGGAATAATTCACCCCTCCACTTT.

This chain's CDR3 is CASSLAGPTDTQYF. The CDR3 DNA follows: TGTGCCAGCAGCTTGGCGGGGCCCACAGATACGCAGTATTTT. This chain connects TRBV7-3 to TRBJ2-3; possible D gene TRBD2, 6 bases. V lost 3 bases and J lost 2, with 9 bases in between. The germline V gene encodes CDR1 SGHTA and CDR2 FQGTGA. The CDR3 consists of 14 residues.

The CDR3 DNA is TGTGCCAGCAGCGTAGGCCCCAGGGGGCTGGATGAGCAGTTCTTC. It specifies CASSVGPRGLDEQFF. The V gene is TRBV9, the J gene TRBJ2-1; 8 nucleotides line up with TRBD1. CDR1 and CDR2 (germline): SGDLS, YYNGEE. There are 15 residues in the CDR3. V lost 0 bases, J lost 8 bases, and 7 bases stayed unmatched.

The chain is built from TRBV5-1 and TRBJ1-3; TRBD1 matches at 9 bases. Trimming cost V 4 bases and J 7 bases; bases outside gene matches: 9. Germline CDR1 and CDR2: SGHRS and YFSETQ. The CDR3 runs 15 residues. The CDR3 is CASSPVTGGGNTIYF. CDR3 in DNA: TGCGCCAGCAGCCCTGTGACAGGGGGAGGGAACACCATATATTTT.

The V and J genes are TRBV9 and TRBJ2-2; a weak D match, TRBD2 (6 bases). Deletions cut 7 bases from V and 7 bases from J, with 8 bases between. Germline CDR1 is SGDLS and CDR2 is YYNGEE. The CDR3 is 11 amino acids. CDR3 protein: CASSGLGELFF. The CDR3 nucleotides read TGTGCCAGCTCGGGACTCGGGGAGCTGTTTTTT.

The V and J genes are TRBV3-1 (or the pseudogene TRBV3-2) and TRBJ2-7; 7 positions match TRBD2. Per germline, CDR1 LGHDT and CDR2 YNNKEL (reference sequence). The CDR3 extends over 15 amino acids. J gave up 7 bases and V 0 bases, and 9 bases lay outside the gene matches. The CDR3: CASSQEAGFLREQYF. The DNA for the CDR3 is TGTGCCAGCAGCCAAGAAGCGGGGTTCCTTAGGGAGCAGTACTTC.

J is TRBJ1-1 and V is TRBV11-3, with 7 nucleotides matching TRBD1. This CDR3 region has 15 residues. The trim removed 6 bases at V and 0 bases at J, leaving 7 bases unmatched. From germline, CDR1 is SGHNT and CDR2 YENEEA. The CDR3 loop is CASSSRGTVNTEAFF. The CDR3 region has the DNA TGTGCCAGCAGTTCGCGAGGGACAGTGAACACTGAAGCTTTCTTT.

The genes are TRBV28 and TRBJ1-2; no clear D. Germline V gene data show CDR1 as MDHEN and CDR2 as SYDVKM. Trimming removed 4 bases from V and 4 bases from J, with 10 bases in between. The CDR3 loop spans 13 amino acids. CDR3 protein: CASSSPASYGYTF. The CDR3 DNA sequence: TGTGCCAGCAGTTCTCCCGCAAGCTATGGCTACACCTTC.

The chain links TRBV5-1 to TRBJ1-2, with D tentatively TRBD1 (6 bases). V was clipped by 2 bases and J by 4 bases, with 9 bases between them. Per the germline V gene, CDR1 is SGHRS and CDR2 is YFSETQ. CDR3 length equals 13 residues. CDR3 residues: CASSFRGGYGYTF. CDR3 sequence (DNA): TGCGCCAGCAGCTTCAGAGGGGGCTATGGCTACACCTTC.

This chain joins TRBV7-7 and TRBJ2-2; TRBD2 is a possible D gene (5 bases). Germline V gene lookup returns CDR1 SSHAT and CDR2 FNYEAQ (reference sequence). V gave up 3 bases and J gave up 1 base, with 6 bases separating them. The CDR3 length is 14 residues. In nucleotides, the CDR3 is TGTGCCAGCAGCTTGGGAGAGAACACCGGGGAGCTGTTTTTT. It yields the protein CASSLGENTGELFF.

The rearrangement links TRBV7-9 to TRBJ1-6; no clear D. The CDR3 covers 16 residues. Germline assignment: CDR1 SEHNR and CDR2 FQNEAQ (reference sequence). Trimming cost V 1 base and J 4 bases, with 11 bases left between them. The CDR3 DNA sequence: TGTGCCAGCAGCTTAGTGTCGACGAATTATAATTCACCCCTCCACTTT. Its protein product is CASSLVSTNYNSPLHF.

The chain employs TRBV3-1 (or the pseudogene TRBV3-2) and TRBJ1-6, with 7 bases matching TRBD1. The germline CDR1 and CDR2 sequences are LGHDT and YNNKEL (reference sequence). This CDR3 spans 14 amino acids. The J segment lost 9 bases and the V segment lost 3 bases, leaving 5 bases of the junction unmatched. The DNA for the CDR3 is TGTGCCAGCAGCCATAGGGGGCTCGGTTCACCCCTCCACTTT. Its translation is CASSHRGLGSPLHF.

The CDR3, as DNA: TGCGCCAGCAGTGGCTTCTTCACCGGGGAGCTGTTTTTT. Amino acid sequence: CASSGFFTGELFF. The chain is built from TRBV10-1 and TRBJ2-2, with D uncertain. Germline CDR1 reads WNHNN; CDR2 reads SYGVQD (reference sequence). The CDR3 covers 13 residues. Trimming took off 4 bases at V and 4 bases at J, with 7 bases between the two ends.

The chain combines TRBV12-5 with TRBJ1-3, with D unclear. This CDR3 contains 20 residues. Germline CDR1 reads LGHNT; CDR2 reads FRNRAP. V was trimmed by 1 base and J by 0 bases, leaving 22 bases between them. The CDR3 spells CASGLGHRSYSPVSGNTIYF. The CDR3 DNA reads TGTGCTAGTGGTTTGGGTCATAGGAGCTATTCCCCCGTCTCTGGAAACACCATATATTTT.

V gene TRBV15 combines with J gene TRBJ2-6; D might be TRBD1 or TRBD2, each matching 6 bases. The CDR3 contains 15 residues. Germline V gene data show CDR1 as LNHNV and CDR2 as YYDKDF (reference sequence). Trimming stripped 9 bases from V and 1 base from J, with 13 bases between. CDR3 in amino acids: CATGGGTSGANVLTF. Here the CDR3 DNA reads TGTGCCACGGGGGGCGGCACTTCTGGGGCCAACGTCCTGACTTTC. Filled out from reference TRBV15 and TRBJ2-6, the complete variable domain reads DAMVIQNPRYQVTQFGKPVTLSCSQTLNHNVMYWYQQKSSQAPKLLFHYYDKDFNNEADTPDNFQSRRPNTSFCFLDIRSPGLGDTAMYLCATGGGTSGANVLTFGAGSRLTVL.

The chain links TRBV12-3 or TRBV12-4 to TRBJ1-2; D might be TRBD1 (5 bases). V dropped 5 bases and J dropped 4 bases, with 11 bases sitting between them. The CDR3 runs 13 residues. The CDR3 loop is CASSTAGLYGYTF. CDR3 DNA sequence: TGTGCCAGCAGTACCGCAGGGCTCTATGGCTACACCTTC.

This chain uses TRBV28 with TRBJ2-7, with D unresolved. Germline CDR1 reads MDHEN; CDR2 reads SYDVKM. The CDR3 covers 13 residues. Trimming took 8 bases from V and 1 from J, leaving 12 bases between them. The DNA for the CDR3 is TGTGCCAGCGGGTATTCGAGTTCCTACGAGCAGTACTTC. It yields the protein CASGYSSSYEQYF.

V is TRBV9 and J is TRBJ2-7; TRBD2 matches at 7 bases. CDR1 is SGDLS, CDR2 YYNGEE, per germline. V lost 5 bases to trimming and J lost 5 bases; unmatched junction nucleotides: 7. The CDR3 has 13 residues. The CDR3 loop is CASRALGTNEQYF. The CDR3 bases are TGTGCCAGCAGGGCATTAGGGACTAACGAGCAGTACTTC.

The chain links TRBV9 to TRBJ1-2; D remains unclear. Deletions cut 3 bases from V and 8 bases from J, with 11 bases between. The CDR3 length is 12 residues. CDR1 is SGDLS and CDR2 is YYNGEE in the germline V gene. The CDR3 loop is CASSGREQGYTF. The CDR3 nucleotides read TGTGCCAGCAGCGGCCGGGAGCAGGGCTACACCTTC. Full variable domain (outside the CDR3, taken from reference TRBV9 and TRBJ1-2): DSGVTQTPKHLITATGQRVTLRCSPRSGDLSVYWYQQSLDQGLQFLIQYYNGEERAKGNILERFSAQQFPDLHSELNLSSLELGDSALYFCASSGREQGYTFGSGTRLTVV.

The rearrangement links TRBV6-1 to TRBJ2-7, with 8 bases fitting TRBD2. This CDR3 contains 14 residues. V was pared by 2 bases and J by 3 bases, with 3 bases of the junction left unmatched. Germline assignment: CDR1 MNHNS and CDR2 SASEGT. This CDR3 reads CASSEISGIYEQYF. The CDR3 coding sequence is TGTGCCAGCAGTGAAATTAGCGGGATCTACGAGCAGTACTTC.

V is TRBV11-3 and J is TRBJ1-2; D uncertain. Germline V gives CDR1 SGHNT, CDR2 YENEEA. The CDR3 consists of 13 residues. The V end lost 0 bases, the J end lost 4 bases, and 6 bases lay between the germline ends. The CDR3 loop reads CASSLDRTYGYTF. The CDR3, as DNA: TGTGCCAGCAGCTTAGATAGGACCTATGGCTACACCTTC.

V usage is TRBV10-3 and J usage is TRBJ1-5; the D gene is possibly TRBD1 (5 bases). There are 14 residues in the CDR3. From germline, CDR1 is ENHRY and CDR2 SYGVKD. Between the trimmed V and J ends, which lost 6 bases and 7 bases, there was a span of 16 bases. DNA for the CDR3: TGTGCCATCAGCCATTCAGGGATTGGCCAGCCCCAGCATTTT. Amino acid sequence: CAISHSGIGQPQHF.

The chain is built from TRBV6-6 and TRBJ1-5; 8 nucleotides agree with TRBD1. Germline-derived CDR1 and CDR2 are MNHNY and SVGAGI (reference sequence). This CDR3 contains 14 residues. V was pared by 5 bases and J by 2 bases, with 2 bases of the junction left unmatched. CDR3 amino acids: CASSQGAGNQPQHF. The CDR3 DNA reads as TGTGCCAGCAGTCAGGGGGCTGGCAATCAGCCCCAGCATTTT.

The chain couples TRBV5-1 to TRBJ2-1; D is uncertain. Germline V gives CDR1 SGHRS, CDR2 YFSETQ. The CDR3 consists of 13 residues. V lost 0 bases and J 8 bases, leaving 9 bases between the germline ends. The CDR3 here is CASSLVGSHEQFF. The CDR3 coding sequence is TGCGCCAGCAGCTTGGTAGGTAGCCATGAGCAGTTCTTC.